What follows are 32 T cell receptor beta chains derived from one specimen sequenced in a study of blood T cell repertoires in COVID-19. TCRdb's copy holds only in-frame clones and misses some; the assay was immunoSEQ multiplex PCR. This sample carries about 310,000 clones, roughly 90% of them seen once, and the ten largest clones take 3.5% to 4.5%. Sequencing input: PBMCs or T cells enriched from blood (not recorded which). The source is a woman younger than 30 with acute COVID-19.

This chain connects TRBV5-1 to TRBJ2-3; D remains ambiguous. CDR1 SGHRS and CDR2 YFSETQ come from the germline V gene. V lost 4 bases and J lost 3, with 12 bases in between. The CDR3 loop spans 14 amino acids. This CDR3 is CASSLTRQTDTQYF. The DNA for the CDR3 is TGCGCCAGCAGCCTTACACGACAAACAGATACGCAGTATTTT.

The J gene is TRBJ1-1, the V gene TRBV7-3; possibly TRBD1 for D (5 bases). V lost 3 bases to trimming and J lost 7 bases, with 18 bases between them. This CDR3 comprises 15 residues. Germline CDR1 and CDR2: SGHTA and FQGTGA. This chain's CDR3 is CASSFLGPAGSEAFF. In nucleotides, the CDR3 is TGTGCCAGCAGCTTCCTGGGGCCAGCGGGGAGTGAAGCTTTCTTT.

The V and J genes are TRBV10-2 and TRBJ1-3; 8 bases line up with TRBD1. There are 15 residues in the CDR3. The V segment lost 6 bases and the J segment 4 bases; nucleotides outside the gene matches: 8. Germline CDR1 reads WSHSY; CDR2 reads SAAADI. DNA of the CDR3: TGCGCCAGCAGAAAGGGACAGGCCGACGGAAACACCATATATTTT. Translating it yields CASRKGQADGNTIYF.

The chain links TRBV19 to TRBJ1-5; a possible D gene is TRBD1 (6 bases). The germline gives CDR1 LNHDA, CDR2 SQIVND (reference sequence). Trimming took 3 bases from V and 7 from J, leaving 22 bases between them. The CDR3 loop spans 17 amino acids. The CDR3 DNA follows: TGTGCCAGTAGTATTGACCTTGGGGGGGGGCGGCGCCAGCCCCAGCATTTT. Translating gives CASSIDLGGGRRQPQHF.

The J gene is TRBJ1-2, the V gene TRBV6-1; 7 nucleotides align to TRBD1. Losses at the gene ends were 2 bases for V and 6 bases for J; bases not matched to a gene: 9. The CDR3 is 15 amino acids. Germline V CDR1 and CDR2: MNHNS, SASEGT. Written as DNA, the CDR3 is TGTGCCAGCAGTGAACTTAGGGACAGCCTCCATGGCTACACCTTC. This sequence encodes CASSELRDSLHGYTF.

The count of this clone is one. The chain couples TRBV3-1 (or the pseudogene TRBV3-2) to TRBJ1-2, with 7 positions matching TRBD1. Germline assignment: CDR1 LGHDT and CDR2 YNNKEL (reference sequence). The ends lost 6 bases at V and 6 bases at J; junction bases unmatched: 10. The CDR3 runs to 14 residues. Written as DNA, the CDR3 is TGTGCCAGCAGGCAACTACGACAGGGTAATGGCTACACCTTC. Protein product: CASRQLRQGNGYTF.

V gene TRBV9 combines with J gene TRBJ2-2, with a tentative D call TRBD1 (5 bases). Deletions cut 4 bases from V and 4 bases from J, with 14 bases between. Germline V gene data show CDR1 as SGDLS and CDR2 as YYNGEE. There are 15 residues in the CDR3. The CDR3 bases are TGTGCCAGCAGCTCCGGCAGGGCCTCCACCGGGGAGCTGTTTTTT. It specifies CASSSGRASTGELFF.

This rearrangement joins TRBV28 to TRBJ1-3; weak D call: TRBD1 (5 bases). Germline V lookup: CDR1 MDHEN, CDR2 SYDVKM. V was clipped by 2 bases and J by 8 bases, with 13 bases between them. This CDR3 contains 14 residues. This CDR3 is CASSLTAGWDTIYF. The CDR3 DNA sequence: TGTGCCAGCAGTTTAACCGCAGGGTGGGACACCATATATTTT.

This chain uses TRBV2 with TRBJ1-4; 9 bases map to TRBD1. Germline-derived CDR1 and CDR2 are SNHLY and FYNNEI. The CDR3 spans 14 residues. J lost 7 bases, V lost 6 bases, and 6 bases had no gene match. CDR3 nucleotide sequence: TGTGCCAGCAGCGGACAGGGGAATCCTGAAAAACTGTTTTTT. Amino acids: CASSGQGNPEKLFF.

The chain carries TRBV5-1 and TRBJ2-3; 9 bases line up with TRBD2. The J segment lost 1 base and the V segment lost 0 bases, leaving 3 bases of the junction unmatched. Germline lookup yields CDR1 SGHRS and CDR2 YFSETQ. CDR3 size: 16 residues. The CDR3 here is CASSLETSGRTDTQYF. The CDR3, as DNA: TGCGCCAGCAGCTTGGAGACTAGCGGACGCACAGATACGCAGTATTTT.

The chain employs TRBV14 and TRBJ1-6; D unresolved. Per the germline V gene, CDR1 is SGHDN and CDR2 is FVKESK. The CDR3 has 15 amino acids. Trimming cost V 0 bases and J 5 bases, with 8 bases left between them. The CDR3 spells CASSQDAGNNSPLHF. In nucleotides, the CDR3 is TGTGCCAGCAGCCAAGATGCGGGGAATAATTCACCCCTCCACTTT.

V gene TRBV5-5 combines with J gene TRBJ2-1; 9 bases are shared with TRBD1. The ends lost 4 bases at V and 5 bases at J; junction bases unmatched: 13. CDR1 is SGHKS, CDR2 YYEKEE, per germline (reference sequence). This CDR3 is built from 17 residues. The CDR3 region is CASSKHHLRDRDNEQFF. The CDR3 region has the DNA TGTGCCAGCAGCAAACACCACCTCCGGGACAGGGACAATGAGCAGTTCTTC.

This sequence joins TRBV7-2 and TRBJ2-5, with D maybe TRBD2 (6 bases). The CDR3 loop spans 15 amino acids. V lost 3 bases to trimming and J lost 5 bases, with 16 bases between them. CDR1 and CDR2 (germline): SGHTA, FQGNSA. CDR3 loop: CASSFSGLRGETQYF. CDR3 DNA sequence: TGTGCCAGCAGCTTCTCGGGACTCCGCGGCGAGACCCAGTACTTC.

The V and J genes are TRBV5-1 and TRBJ1-2; tentative D call: TRBD1 (5 bases). Germline assignment: CDR1 SGHRS and CDR2 YFSETQ. Trimming removed 5 bases from V and 7 bases from J, with 12 bases in between. The CDR3 has 12 residues. CDR3 region: CASRESGGGYTF. The CDR3 DNA sequence: TGCGCCAGCAGAGAGAGCGGGGGTGGCTACACCTTC.

This clone was observed a single time. The CDR3 region is CASSPFDGGGHETQYF. CDR3 sequence (DNA): TGTGCCAGCTCTCCGTTTGACGGGGGGGGGCACGAGACCCAGTACTTC. The chain has TRBV18 and TRBJ2-5, with TRBD2 matching 8 bases. V lost 6 bases to trimming and J lost 5 bases; unmatched junction nucleotides: 14. CDR1 and CDR2 from the germline V gene are KGHSH and LQKENI. The CDR3 loop spans 16 amino acids.

The V gene is TRBV7-9, the J gene TRBJ2-1, with D possibly being TRBD2 (6 bases). The CDR3 runs 16 residues. Germline CDR1 SEHNR, CDR2 FQNEAQ (reference sequence). The V end was cut by 4 bases, the J end by 9 bases, with 22 bases between. CDR3 nucleotide sequence: TGTGCCAGCAGCTCTTGGGTGGCCTCTTCCGGGGGTGAGCAGTTCTTC. Amino acid sequence: CASSSWVASSGGEQFF.

The V and J genes are TRBV19 and TRBJ2-5, with TRBD2 matching 13 bases. The junction had 8 bases not matched to a gene; V was cut back by 5 bases and J by 5 bases. Germline CDR1 is LNHDA and CDR2 is SQIVND (reference sequence). The CDR3 contains 16 residues. CDR3 nucleotides: TGTGCCAGTAGTCTCAGGACTAGCGGGAGTTTCGAGACCCAGTACTTC. Amino acid sequence: CASSLRTSGSFETQYF.

The V gene is TRBV6-5, the J gene TRBJ1-1; 8 bases are a match to TRBD1. This CDR3 spans 15 amino acids. V dropped 5 bases and J dropped 7; count of bases not matched to a gene: 12. CDR1 is MNHEY, CDR2 SVGAGI, per germline. For the CDR3, the DNA is TGTGCCAGCAGTCTCCTGACAGGGGCCGAATTTGAAGCTTTCTTT. Protein: CASSLLTGAEFEAFF.

This rearrangement joins TRBV13 to TRBJ1-2; 10 bases align to TRBD1. J gave up 6 bases and V 5 bases, and 9 bases lay outside the gene matches. This CDR3 region has 15 residues. Per germline, CDR1 PRHDT and CDR2 FYEKMQ (reference sequence). The CDR3, as DNA: TGTGCCAGCAGCGACGGACAGGGGGACGTCCATGGCTACACCTTC. Amino acids: CASSDGQGDVHGYTF.

This clone was seen at least ten times. The chain combines TRBV6-2 or TRBV6-3 with TRBJ2-3; 10 bases line up with TRBD2. V was pared by 2 bases and J by 1 base, with 3 bases of the junction left unmatched. CDR3 size: 16 residues. CDR1 is MNHEY, CDR2 SVGEGT, per germline. This CDR3 reads CASSYVAGGGTDTQYF. CDR3 DNA sequence: TGTGCCAGCAGTTACGTAGCGGGAGGCGGCACAGATACGCAGTATTTT.

The chain links TRBV10-3 to TRBJ1-5; tentative D call: TRBD1 (5 bases). With 4 bases removed from V and 2 bases from J, the gap between germline ends came to 12 bases. There are 15 residues in the CDR3. Germline-derived CDR1 and CDR2 are ENHRY and SYGVKD. The CDR3 protein is CAISGGGTGNQPQHF. Written as DNA, the CDR3 is TGTGCCATCAGTGGGGGGGGTACGGGCAATCAGCCCCAGCATTTT.

The chain employs TRBV10-3 and TRBJ2-3; D possibly corresponds to TRBD1 (7 bases). CDR1 ENHRY and CDR2 SYGVKD come from the germline V gene. This CDR3 has 15 amino acids. Trimming took off 2 bases at V and 6 bases at J, with 15 bases between the two ends. The CDR3 spells CAISEIQGGADTQYF. In nucleotides, the CDR3 is TGTGCCATCAGTGAGATCCAGGGGGGAGCGGATACGCAGTATTTT.

The chain links TRBV7-9 to TRBJ2-7, with D possibly being TRBD2 (7 bases). Germline values: CDR1 SEHNR, CDR2 FQNEAQ (reference sequence). The V and J ends lost 3 bases and 7 bases respectively, with 10 bases between them. This CDR3 comprises 12 residues. The CDR3 DNA is TGTGCCAGCAGCTTTGGGGGGGCGGAGCAGTACTTC. Its protein is CASSFGGAEQYF. The full variable domain, with the rest looked up from reference TRBV7-9 and TRBJ2-7, is DTGVSQNPRHKITKRGQNVTFRCDPISEHNRLYWYRQTLGQGPEFLTYFQNEAQLEKSRLLSDRFSAERPKGSFSTLEIQRTEQGDSAMYLCASSFGGAEQYFGPGTRLTVT.

The V gene is TRBV7-9, the J gene TRBJ2-2; the match to TRBD1 covers 8 bases. J was trimmed by 4 bases and V by 6 bases; bases with no gene match: 7. This CDR3 has 15 residues. The V gene's germline CDR1 is SEHNR and CDR2 FQNEAQ (reference sequence). The CDR3 DNA reads TGTGCCAGCAGACTCCGACAGGGGAGCACCGGGGAGCTGTTTTTT. Protein product: CASRLRQGSTGELFF.

V and J are TRBV27 and TRBJ1-1; tentatively, D is TRBD1 (6 bases). The CDR3 consists of 14 residues. Germline V CDR1 and CDR2: MNHEY, SMNVEV (reference sequence). The V end was cut by 5 bases, the J end by 6 bases, with 16 bases between. CDR3 nucleotide sequence: TGTGCCAGCAGTAACAGGGCAGAAGGGCCTGAAGCTTTCTTT. Protein product: CASSNRAEGPEAFF.

The chain employs TRBV15 and TRBJ1-5; no firm D call. This CDR3 comprises 17 residues. The germline V gene has CDR1 LNHNV and CDR2 YYDKDF (reference sequence). Trimming cost V 2 bases and J 4 bases, with 18 bases left between them. Here the CDR3 reads CATSRKLDGKVNQPQHF. CDR3 nucleotide sequence: TGTGCCACCAGCAGAAAACTCGACGGGAAAGTTAATCAGCCCCAGCATTTT. The entire variable domain, with the rest obtained from reference TRBV15 and TRBJ1-5, is as follows: DAMVIQNPRYQVTQFGKPVTLSCSQTLNHNVMYWYQQKSSQAPKLLFHYYDKDFNNEADTPDNFQSRRPNTSFCFLDIRSPGLGDTAMYLCATSRKLDGKVNQPQHFGDGTRLSIL.

This clone was recorded once. CDR3 residues: CASSYHPPVNTEAFF. The DNA for the CDR3 is TGTGCCAGCAGTTATCATCCCCCGGTGAACACTGAAGCTTTCTTT. V usage is TRBV28 and J usage is TRBJ1-1; D gene unclear. V lost 4 bases to trimming and J lost 0 bases, with 12 bases between them. The CDR3 is 15 amino acids. Germline V lookup: CDR1 MDHEN, CDR2 SYDVKM.

This clone was picked up one time. The rearrangement joins TRBV6-5 to TRBJ2-7; 7 bases are shared with TRBD1. Germline CDR1 and CDR2: MNHEY and SVGAGI. V was pared by 5 bases and J by 2 bases, with 6 bases of the junction left unmatched. The CDR3 has 14 residues. The CDR3 loop is CASSPGTVPYEQYF. The CDR3 nucleotides read TGTGCCAGCAGTCCCGGGACAGTCCCCTACGAGCAGTACTTC.

This sequence joins TRBV9 and TRBJ2-3, with a tentative D call TRBD1 (6 bases). Germline CDR1 is SGDLS and CDR2 is YYNGEE. V was pared by 1 base and J by 3 bases, with 15 bases between. CDR3 size: 16 residues. The CDR3 DNA is TGTGCCAGCAGCGTAACAACGGGACATCTAACAGATACGCAGTATTTT. This gives the protein CASSVTTGHLTDTQYF.

J is TRBJ1-1 and V is TRBV29-1, with 11 bases fitting TRBD1. With 1 base clipped from V and 10 bases from J, the junction kept 5 bases outside the gene matches. This CDR3 contains 13 residues. CDR1 and CDR2 (germline): SQVTM, ANQGSEA. This CDR3 is CSVEARDRGVAFF. CDR3 bases: TGCAGCGTTGAAGCTCGGGACAGGGGGGTAGCTTTCTTT.

The chain employs TRBV9 and TRBJ2-6; D perhaps matches TRBD1 (5 bases). This CDR3 region has 18 residues. Germline assignment: CDR1 SGDLS and CDR2 YYNGEE. V was cut by 3 bases and J by 1 base, with 17 bases left in between. The CDR3 bases are TGTGCCAGCAGCGCGCCTAGGGGCCCTCATTCTGGGGCCAACGTCCTGACTTTC. Translating it yields CASSAPRGPHSGANVLTF.

This chain connects TRBV27 to TRBJ1-1; TRBD1 matches 7 bases. The trim removed 4 bases at V and 6 bases at J, leaving 5 bases unmatched. The CDR3 spans 13 residues. CDR1 and CDR2 (germline): MNHEY, SMNVEV (reference sequence). CDR3 in amino acids: CASSSPTGSEAFF. Written as DNA, the CDR3 is TGTGCCAGCAGTTCCCCGACAGGGTCTGAAGCTTTCTTT.